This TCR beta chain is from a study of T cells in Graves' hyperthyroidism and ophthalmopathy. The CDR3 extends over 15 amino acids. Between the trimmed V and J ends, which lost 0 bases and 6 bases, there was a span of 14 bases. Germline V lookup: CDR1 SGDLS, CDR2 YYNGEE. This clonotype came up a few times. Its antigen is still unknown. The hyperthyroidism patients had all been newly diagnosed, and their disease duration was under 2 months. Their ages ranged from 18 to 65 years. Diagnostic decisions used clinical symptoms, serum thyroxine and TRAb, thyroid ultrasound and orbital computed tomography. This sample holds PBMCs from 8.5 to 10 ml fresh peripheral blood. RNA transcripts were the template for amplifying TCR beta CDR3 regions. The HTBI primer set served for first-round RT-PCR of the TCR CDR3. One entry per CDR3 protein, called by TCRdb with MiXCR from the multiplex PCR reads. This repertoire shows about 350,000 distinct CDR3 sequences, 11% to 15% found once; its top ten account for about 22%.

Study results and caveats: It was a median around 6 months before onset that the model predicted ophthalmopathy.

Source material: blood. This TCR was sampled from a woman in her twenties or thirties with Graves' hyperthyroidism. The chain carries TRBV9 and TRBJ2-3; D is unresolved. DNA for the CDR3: TGTGCCAGCAGCGTAGCTGAGAAAGTCGGTGATACGCAGTATTTT. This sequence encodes CASSVAEKVGDTQYF.